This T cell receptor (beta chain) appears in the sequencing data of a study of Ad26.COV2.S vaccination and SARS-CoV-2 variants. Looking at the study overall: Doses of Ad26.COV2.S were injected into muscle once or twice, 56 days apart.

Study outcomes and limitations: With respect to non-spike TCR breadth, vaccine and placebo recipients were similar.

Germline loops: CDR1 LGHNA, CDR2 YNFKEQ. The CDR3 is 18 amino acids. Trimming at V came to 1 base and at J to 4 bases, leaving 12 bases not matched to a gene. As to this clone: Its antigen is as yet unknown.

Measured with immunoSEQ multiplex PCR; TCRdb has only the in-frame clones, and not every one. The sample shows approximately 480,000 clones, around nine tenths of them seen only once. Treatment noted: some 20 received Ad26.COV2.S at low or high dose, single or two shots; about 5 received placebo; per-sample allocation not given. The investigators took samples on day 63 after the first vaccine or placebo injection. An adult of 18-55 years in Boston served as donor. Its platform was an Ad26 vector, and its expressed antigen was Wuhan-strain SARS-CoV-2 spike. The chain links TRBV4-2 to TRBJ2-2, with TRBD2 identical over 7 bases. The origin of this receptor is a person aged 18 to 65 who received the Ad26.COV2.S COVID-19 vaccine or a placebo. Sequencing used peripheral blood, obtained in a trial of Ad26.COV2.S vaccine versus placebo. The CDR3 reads CASSQVSGAGVGTGELFF. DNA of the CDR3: TGTGCCAGCAGCCAAGTTAGTGGCGCGGGAGTTGGCACCGGGGAGCTGTTTTTT.